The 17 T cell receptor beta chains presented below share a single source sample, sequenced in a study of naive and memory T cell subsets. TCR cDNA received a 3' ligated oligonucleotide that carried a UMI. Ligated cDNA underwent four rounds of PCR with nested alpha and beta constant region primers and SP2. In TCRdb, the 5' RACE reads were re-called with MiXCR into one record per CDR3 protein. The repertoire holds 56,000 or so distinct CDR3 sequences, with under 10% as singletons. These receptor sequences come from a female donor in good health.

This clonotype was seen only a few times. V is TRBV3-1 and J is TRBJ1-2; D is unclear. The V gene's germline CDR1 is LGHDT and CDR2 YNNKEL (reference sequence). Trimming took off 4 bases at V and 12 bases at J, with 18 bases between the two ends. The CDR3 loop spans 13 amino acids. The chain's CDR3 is CASSLSNGLGDTF. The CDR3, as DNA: TGTGCCAGCAGCCTTTCAAATGGACTCGGCGACACCTTC.

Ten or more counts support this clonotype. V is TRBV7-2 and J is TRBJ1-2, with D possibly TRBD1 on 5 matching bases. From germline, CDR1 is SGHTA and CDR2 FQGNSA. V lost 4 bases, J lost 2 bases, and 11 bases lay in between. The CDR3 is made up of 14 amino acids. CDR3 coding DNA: TGTGCCAGCAGCTCCCGCAGGGAGAACTATGGCTACACCTTC. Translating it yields CASSSRRENYGYTF.

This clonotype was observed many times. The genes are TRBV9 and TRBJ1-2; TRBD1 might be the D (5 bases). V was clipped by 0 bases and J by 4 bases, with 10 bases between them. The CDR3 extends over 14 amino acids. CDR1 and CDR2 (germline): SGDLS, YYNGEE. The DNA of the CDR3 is TGTGCCAGCAGCGTAGATCAGGGCGCCTATGGCTACACCTTC. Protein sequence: CASSVDQGAYGYTF.

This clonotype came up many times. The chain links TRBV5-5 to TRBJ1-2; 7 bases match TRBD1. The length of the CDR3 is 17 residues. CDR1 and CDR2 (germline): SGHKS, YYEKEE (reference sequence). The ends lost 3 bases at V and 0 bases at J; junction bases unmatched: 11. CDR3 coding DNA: TGTGCCAGCAGCTCACTAACGTATGACAGGGCTAACTATGGCTACACCTTC. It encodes CASSSLTYDRANYGYTF.

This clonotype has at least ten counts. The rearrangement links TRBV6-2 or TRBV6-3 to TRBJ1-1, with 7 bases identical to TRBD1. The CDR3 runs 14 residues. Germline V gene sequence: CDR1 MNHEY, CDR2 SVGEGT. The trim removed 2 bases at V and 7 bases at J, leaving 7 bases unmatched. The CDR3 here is CASSYPAGGNEAFF. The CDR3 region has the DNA TGTGCCAGCAGTTACCCGGCAGGGGGAAATGAAGCTTTCTTT.

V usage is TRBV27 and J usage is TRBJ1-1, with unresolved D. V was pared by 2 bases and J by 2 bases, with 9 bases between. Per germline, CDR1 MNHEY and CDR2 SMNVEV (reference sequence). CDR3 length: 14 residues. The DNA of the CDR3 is TGTGCCAGCAGTTTAATCCCGGGAAACACTGAAGCTTTCTTT. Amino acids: CASSLIPGNTEAFF.

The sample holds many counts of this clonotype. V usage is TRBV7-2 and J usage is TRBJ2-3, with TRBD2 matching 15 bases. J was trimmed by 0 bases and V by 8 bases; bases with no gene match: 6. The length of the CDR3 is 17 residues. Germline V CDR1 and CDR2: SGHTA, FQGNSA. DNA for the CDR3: TGTGCCAGCGGGACTAGCGGGGGGCCACTAAGCACAGATACGCAGTATTTT. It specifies CASGTSGGPLSTDTQYF.

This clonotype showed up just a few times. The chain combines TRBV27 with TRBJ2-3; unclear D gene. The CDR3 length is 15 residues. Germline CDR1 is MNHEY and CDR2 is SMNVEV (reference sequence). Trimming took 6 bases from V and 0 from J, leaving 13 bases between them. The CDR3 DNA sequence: TGTGCCAGCAGAAAGGATCGGGCTAGCACAGATACGCAGTATTTT. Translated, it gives CASRKDRASTDTQYF.

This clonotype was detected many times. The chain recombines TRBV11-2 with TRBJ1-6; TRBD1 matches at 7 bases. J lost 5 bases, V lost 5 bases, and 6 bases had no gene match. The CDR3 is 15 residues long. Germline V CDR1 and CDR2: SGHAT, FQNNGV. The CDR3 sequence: CASSQRDSNNSPLHF. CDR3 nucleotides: TGTGCCAGCAGCCAACGGGACAGTAATAATTCACCCCTCCACTTT. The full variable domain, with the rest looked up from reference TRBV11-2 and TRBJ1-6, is EAGVAQSPRYKIIEKRQSVAFWCNPISGHATLYWYQQILGQGPKLLIQFQNNGVVDDSQLPKDRFSAERLKGVDSTLKIQPAKLEDSAVYLCASSQRDSNNSPLHFGNGTRLTVT.

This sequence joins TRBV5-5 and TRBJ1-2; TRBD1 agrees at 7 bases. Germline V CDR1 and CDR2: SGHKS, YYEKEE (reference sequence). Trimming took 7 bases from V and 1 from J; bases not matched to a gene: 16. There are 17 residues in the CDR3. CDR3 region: CASFEGGTRRNNYGYTF. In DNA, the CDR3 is TGTGCCAGCTTCGAAGGGGGCACCAGGAGGAATAACTATGGCTACACCTTC.

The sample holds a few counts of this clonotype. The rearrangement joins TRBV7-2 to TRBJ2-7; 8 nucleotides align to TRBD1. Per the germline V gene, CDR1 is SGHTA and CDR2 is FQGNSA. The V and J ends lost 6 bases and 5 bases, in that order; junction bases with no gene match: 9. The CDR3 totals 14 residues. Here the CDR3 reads CASRNRTGFHEQYF. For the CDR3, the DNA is TGTGCCAGCAGAAATAGGACAGGGTTCCACGAGCAGTACTTC.

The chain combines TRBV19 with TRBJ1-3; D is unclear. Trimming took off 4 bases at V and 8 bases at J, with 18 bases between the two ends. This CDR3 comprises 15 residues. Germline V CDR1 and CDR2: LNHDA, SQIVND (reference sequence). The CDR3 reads CASSNPGSLGDTIYF. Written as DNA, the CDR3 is TGTGCCAGTAGTAATCCCGGATCCCTGGGAGACACCATATATTTT.

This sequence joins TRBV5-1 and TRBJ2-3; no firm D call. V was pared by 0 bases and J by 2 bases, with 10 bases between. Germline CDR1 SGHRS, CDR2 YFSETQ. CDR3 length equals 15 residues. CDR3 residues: CASSLEGRPTDTQYF. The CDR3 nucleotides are TGCGCCAGCAGCTTGGAGGGCAGGCCCACAGATACGCAGTATTTT.

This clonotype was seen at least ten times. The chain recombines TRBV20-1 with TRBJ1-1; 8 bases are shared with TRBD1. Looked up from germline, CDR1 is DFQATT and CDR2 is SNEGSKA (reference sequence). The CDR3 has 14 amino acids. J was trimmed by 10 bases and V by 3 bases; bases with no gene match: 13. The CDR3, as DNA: TGCAGTGCTAGGAACTCAGGGGGCCAGGTTACAGCTTTCTTT. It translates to CSARNSGGQVTAFF.

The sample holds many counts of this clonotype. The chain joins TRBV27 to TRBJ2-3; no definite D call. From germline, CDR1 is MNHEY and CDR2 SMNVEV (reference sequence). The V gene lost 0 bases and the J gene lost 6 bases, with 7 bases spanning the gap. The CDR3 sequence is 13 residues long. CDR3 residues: CASSLSGLDTQYF. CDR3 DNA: TGTGCCAGCAGTTTATCAGGGTTGGATACGCAGTATTTT.

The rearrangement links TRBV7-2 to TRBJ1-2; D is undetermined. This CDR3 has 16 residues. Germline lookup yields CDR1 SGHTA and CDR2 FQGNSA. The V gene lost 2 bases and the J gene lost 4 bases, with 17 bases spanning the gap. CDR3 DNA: TGTGCCAGCAGCTTAAAAAGCGAGGGCCTAGGCTATGGCTACACCTTC. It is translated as CASSLKSEGLGYGYTF.

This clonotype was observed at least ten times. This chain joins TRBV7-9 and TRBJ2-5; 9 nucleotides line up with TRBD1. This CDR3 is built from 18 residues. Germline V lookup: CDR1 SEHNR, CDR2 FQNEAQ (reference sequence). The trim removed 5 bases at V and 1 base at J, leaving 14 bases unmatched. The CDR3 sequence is CASSPTRTGAALQETQYF. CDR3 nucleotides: TGTGCCAGCAGCCCAACGAGGACAGGGGCCGCCCTCCAAGAGACCCAGTACTTC.